The rows below give T cell receptor beta chains drawn from one sample of a study of T cell repertoires in cytomegalovirus infection. TCRdb passed the reads through MiXCR, listing each CDR3 protein once. The data contain some 920,000 distinct CDR3 sequences, about a third of them singletons. For these TCRs, the target antigens are not known. Sequenced material: cultured CD8+ T cells from PBMCs, taken from culture after CMV antigen stimulation. The source of these receptors is a human donor in good health (CMV status not recorded). Some clones in this sample may be carry-over from other donors' samples. CDR3s include the opening cysteine and the closing phenylalanine or tryptophan. D genes are given only for firm matches. The size of a clone is reported for some rows only, either as once, few or many, or as a class for expanded clones.

TRBV2	TRBD1	few	TRBJ1-5	TGTGCCAGCAGCGATGGGACAGTATCTAGCCAGCCCCAGCATTTT	CASSDGTVSSQPQHF
TRBV4-1	NA	NA	TRBJ2-2	TGCGCCAGCAGCCATCTTCGTTCGAGCGGGGAGCTGTTTTTT	CASSHLRSSGELFF
TRBV4-1	NA	NA	TRBJ1-1	TGCGCCAGCTGCCAGCCCAAAGGGGTCGGCGCTGAAGCTTTCTTT	CASCQPKGVGAEAFF
TRBV6-2/TRBV6-3	NA	NA	TRBJ1-5	TGTGCCAGCAACCCGACAGATCTCAATCAGCCCCAGCATTTT	CASNPTDLNQPQHF
TRBV27	TRBD1	many	TRBJ2-7	TGTGCCAGCAGCACAGGGGGCTACGAGCAGTACTTC	CASSTGGYEQYF
TRBV27	TRBD1	NA	TRBJ2-1	TGTGCCAGCAGCCTGGACAGGGGGCGCCAGGTCTACAATGAGCAGTTCTTC	CASSLDRGRQVYNEQFF
TRBV29-1	TRBD1	NA	TRBJ2-2	TGCAGCGTTGAGTCACAGGGGTCCGGTGTCACCGGGGAGCTGTTTTTT	CSVESQGSGVTGELFF
TRBV6-2/TRBV6-3	NA	NA	TRBJ1-2	TGTGCCAGCAGTTACGAGCGGGGTACGAGTAGCTATGGCTACACCTTC	CASSYERGTSSYGYTF
TRBV7-2	NA	NA	TRBJ2-7	TGTGCCAGCAGCTTACTTGCCACCGAGCAGTACTTC	CASSLLATEQYF
TRBV24-1	NA	NA	TRBJ2-1	TGTGCCACCAGTGATTTGCATGGGCTTGAGCAGTTCTTC	CATSDLHGLEQFF
TRBV25-1	TRBD1	few	TRBJ2-3	TGTGCCAGCAGCAACAGGGGGCGGTCAGGGGATACGCAGTATTTT	CASSNRGRSGDTQYF
TRBV19	TRBD1	few	TRBJ2-7	TGTGCCAGTAGTATCTGGACAGGGAACTTCGAGCAGTACTTC	CASSIWTGNFEQYF
TRBV12-5	NA	NA	TRBJ2-7	TGTGCTAGTGGTTTGGACCCGACAGGCTTTTACTTC	CASGLDPTGFYF
TRBV20-1	TRBD2	NA	TRBJ2-2	TGCAGTGCTAGAGATTTGTCGGCTAGCGGCACCGGGGAGCTGTTTTTT	CSARDLSASGTGELFF
TRBV10-2	TRBD1	once	TRBJ1-1	TGCGCCAGCAGGGGACAGGGTGAAGCTTTCTTT	CASRGQGEAFF
TRBV2	NA	NA	TRBJ2-2	TGTGCCGGCGGTAGGGAGAAGACCGGGGAGCTGTTTTTT	CAGGREKTGELFF
TRBV20-1	NA	NA	TRBJ2-1	TGCAGTGCTAGAGATACGGGGTATTTCAATGAGCAGTTCTTC	CSARDTGYFNEQFF
TRBV7-9	TRBD2	NA	TRBJ2-3	TGTGCCAGCAAATTAGCGGGGGGGCGGGCAGATACGCAGTATTTT	CASKLAGGRADTQYF
TRBV2	TRBD1	NA	TRBJ1-1	TGTGCCAGTAACGCAGGGGGCTCTACTGAAGCTTTCTTT	CASNAGGSTEAFF
TRBV27	NA	many	TRBJ1-1	TGTGCCAGCAGGAGGGGGGGGACTGAAGCTTTCTTT	CASRRGGTEAFF
TRBV7-8	TRBD2	few	TRBJ2-1	TGTGCCAGCAGCCTGTTAGGTTTTTTTACGGGGGGGCTCAATGAGCAGTTCTTC	CASSLLGFFTGGLNEQFF
TRBV20-1	TRBD1	few	TRBJ1-2	TGCAGTGCTGCAGGGGGAGACTATGGCTACACCTTC	CSAAGGDYGYTF
TRBV4-1	NA	few	TRBJ2-1	TGCGCCAGCAGCCGAGGGGAGTCAGGGGTCAATGAGCAGTTCTTC	CASSRGESGVNEQFF
TRBV2	TRBD2	few	TRBJ2-3	TGTGCCAGCAGTGGAGGCGGGGGGCCAGATACGCAGTATTTT	CASSGGGGPDTQYF
TRBV6-5	NA	NA	TRBJ1-6	TGTGCCAGCAGTTACGACGACCAAGGGTCACCCCTCCACTTT	CASSYDDQGSPLHF
TRBV7-8	TRBD1	many	TRBJ1-5	TGTGCCAGCAGCTTAGGTGGGGACAGTTGGCCCCAGCATTTT	CASSLGGDSWPQHF
TRBV7-4	NA	NA	TRBJ2-5	TGTGCCAGCAGCTCCCAGGTCAACCAAGAGACCCAGTACTTC	CASSSQVNQETQYF
TRBV28	NA	NA	TRBJ1-2	TGTGCCAGCAGACCTGAAGGAGCTAACTATGGCTACACCTTC	CASRPEGANYGYTF
TRBV20-1	NA	few	TRBJ2-7	TGCAGTGCTAGGAGCTTTTCGACCTACGAGCAGTACTTC	CSARSFSTYEQYF
TRBV6-1	TRBD1	few	TRBJ2-3	TGTGCCAGCAGTGTCTTTAGGACAGGGCGACTTCTCTCAGATACGCAGTATTTT	CASSVFRTGRLLSDTQYF
TRBV4-1	TRBD1	few	TRBJ2-4	TGCGCCAGCAGCCAACTACCGGGACAGGGGGCGAATGAAAACATTCAGTACTTC	CASSQLPGQGANENIQYF
TRBV12-3/TRBV12-4	NA	once	TRBJ2-2	TGTGCCAGCAGCCATACTAGTGCGAACACCGGGGAGCTGTTTTTT	CASSHTSANTGELFF
TRBV12-3/TRBV12-4	TRBD1	few	TRBJ2-3	TGTGCCAGCAGTTACACAGGGGCCGGCACAGATACGCAGTATTTT	CASSYTGAGTDTQYF
TRBV18	TRBD1	many	TRBJ2-3	TGTGCCAGCTCACCACTTAACAGGGGAACAGATACGCAGTATTTT	CASSPLNRGTDTQYF
TRBV7-8	NA	many	TRBJ1-2	TGTGCCAGCAGCCTTTTGGGTCAGACTACTAACTATGGCTACACCTTC	CASSLLGQTTNYGYTF
TRBV27	NA	few	TRBJ2-3	TGTGCCAGCAGTTTATTGGAGGGACCCACAGATACGCAGTATTTT	CASSLLEGPTDTQYF
TRBV5-4	TRBD1	NA	TRBJ2-2	TGTGCCAGCAGCGTAGGGACAGACCCTTTGGGCGGGGAGCTGTTTTTT	CASSVGTDPLGGELFF
TRBV7-6	TRBD1	many	TRBJ1-1	TGTGCCAGCAGCACCGATGACAGGGTTGACACTGAAGCTTTCTTT	CASSTDDRVDTEAFF
TRBV5-1	NA	NA	TRBJ2-7	TGCGCCAGCAGCTTGGGGATGGAGCAGTACTTC	CASSLGMEQYF
TRBV10-2	NA	NA	TRBJ2-1	TGCGCCACCTTGTCTAAACAGGGACCACACTACAATGAGCAGTTCTTC	CATLSKQGPHYNEQFF
TRBV7-2	NA	many	TRBJ1-2	TGTGCCAGCAGCTTAGCCACAGGGAGCACGGGTGGCTACACCTTC	CASSLATGSTGGYTF
TRBV7-9	NA	few	TRBJ1-4	TGTGCCAGCAGCCCACCGCTAGATGAAAAACTGTTTTTT	CASSPPLDEKLFF
TRBV4-1	TRBD1	NA	TRBJ1-1	TGCGCCAGCAGCCATCCTAGACAGGGTGGGGAGTTCACTGAAGCTTTCTTT	CASSHPRQGGEFTEAFF
TRBV20-1	NA	few	TRBJ2-7	TGCAGTGCTAGTTGGCCAGGCCTAGGTATACCCTACGAGCAGTACTTC	CSASWPGLGIPYEQYF
TRBV7-2	NA	many	TRBJ2-1	TGTGCCAGCAGCTTATCCCGTCTACCCTACAATGAGCAGTTCTTC	CASSLSRLPYNEQFF
TRBV28	TRBD1	few	TRBJ2-3	TGTGCCAGCAGGAGAGGACAGGCCAGCACAGATACGCAGTATTTT	CASRRGQASTDTQYF
TRBV7-7	NA	few	TRBJ2-2	TGTGCTAGCAGCTTAGGAGGGGACGGTAGGGAGCTGTTTTTT	CASSLGGDGRELFF
TRBV11-2	NA	NA	TRBJ2-3	TGTGCCAGCAGCTTAGATCCCTATGGACCCCATCTTAGCACAGATACGCAGTATTTT	CASSLDPYGPHLSTDTQYF
TRBV6-1	TRBD2	NA	TRBJ2-3	TGTGCCAGCACCTTGGGGGGGGTACAAGCAGATACGCAGTATTTT	CASTLGGVQADTQYF
TRBV12-3/TRBV12-4	NA	many	TRBJ2-3	TGTGCCAGCAGTTTAGGGGGGCTAAGCACAGATACGCAGTATTTT	CASSLGGLSTDTQYF